This TCR beta chain was recorded in a study of blood T cell repertoires in COVID-19. For the study at large: Samples representing acute and convalescent COVID-19 were sourced from the United States, Italy and Spain. From T cells, B-cell-depleted T cells, or PBMCs came the material, which was cDNA or gDNA.

As originally analysed: Quantification of nucleated cells was approximated via reference gene primer amplification. Sequencing used immunoSEQ multiplex PCR; TCRdb keeps in-frame clones, though not all of them. The DNA was the basis for D and trimming; V, J and clone size are from that table. The data show about 40,000 clones, roughly 87% seen once. Germline CDR1 SEHNR, CDR2 FQNEAQ (reference sequence). V shed 5 bases, J shed 1 base, and the junction held 2 bases outside the gene matches. This CDR3 spans 13 amino acids. This TCR came from a woman older than 75 with active COVID-19. The specimen sequenced was peripheral blood. The chain links TRBV7-9 to TRBJ2-7; 7 bases are shared with TRBD1. The CDR3 region has the DNA TGTGCCAGCAGCCAGGGACAGTCCTACGAGCAGTACTTC. Translating gives CASSQGQSYEQYF. Using reference TRBV7-9 and TRBJ2-7 for the parts outside the CDR3, the full variable domain is DTGVSQNPRHKITKRGQNVTFRCDPISEHNRLYWYRQTLGQGPEFLTYFQNEAQLEKSRLLSDRFSAERPKGSFSTLEIQRTEQGDSAMYLCASSQGQSYEQYFGPGTRLTVT.